The 18 T cell receptor beta chains reported below all come from one sample, sequenced in a study of CD8 T cells in ankylosing spondylitis. Study-wide results and limits: Blood from ankylosing spondylitis patients appeared to carry a characteristic roughly 8-variant TCR beta motif.

The antigens of these receptors remain unknown. A single record per CDR3 protein comes from TCRdb applying MiXCR to the 5' RACE reads. The sample includes 200,000 to 250,000 distinct CDR3 sequences, 6% to 8% of them seen just once. Sequenced sample: blood, either unsorted or a sorted T cell fraction (not recorded which). These receptors all come from a male donor with ankylosing spondylitis.

Ten or more counts support this clonotype. This rearrangement joins TRBV20-1 to TRBJ2-7; D perhaps matches TRBD2 (6 bases). This CDR3 is 15 amino acids long. The germline V gene encodes CDR1 DFQATT and CDR2 SNEGSKA (reference sequence). V was trimmed by 3 bases and J by 3 bases, leaving 18 bases between them. The CDR3 loop is CSARNLRTSRYEQYF. CDR3 bases: TGCAGTGCTAGGAACCTTCGAACTAGCCGCTACGAGCAGTACTTC.

The chain links TRBV6-5 to TRBJ2-7; D is possibly TRBD1 (6 bases). The CDR3 sequence is 16 residues long. With 0 bases removed from V and 4 bases from J, the gap between germline ends came to 16 bases. Germline CDR1 MNHEY, CDR2 SVGAGI. The CDR3 sequence: CASSYSSGEQGYEQYF. Written as DNA, the CDR3 is TGTGCCAGCAGTTACTCGTCCGGGGAGCAGGGGTACGAGCAGTACTTC.

This clonotype was found a few times. This chain connects TRBV7-6 to TRBJ1-6; no reliable D call. The CDR3 spans 12 residues. Between the trimmed V and J ends, which lost 4 bases and 7 bases, there was a span of 5 bases. The germline V gene has CDR1 SGHVS and CDR2 FNYEAQ. In DNA, the CDR3 is TGTGCCAGCAGCTCAGCCAATTCACCCCTCCACTTT. It yields the protein CASSSANSPLHF.

There are many counts of this clonotype. The V call is TRBV27, the J call TRBJ2-1, with TRBD1 matching 11 bases. Losses at the gene ends were 8 bases for V and 0 bases for J; bases not matched to a gene: 3. The germline V gene encodes CDR1 MNHEY and CDR2 SMNVEV (reference sequence). This CDR3 is 15 amino acids long. The CDR3 sequence: CASGDRGSSYNEQFF. The CDR3, as DNA: TGTGCCAGCGGGGACAGGGGGAGCTCCTACAATGAGCAGTTCTTC.

This clonotype was seen many times. The rearrangement links TRBV30 to TRBJ2-7; TRBD1 aligns across 7 bases. The V and J ends lost 5 bases and 3 bases, in that order; junction bases with no gene match: 10. Germline V gene data show CDR1 as GTSNPN and CDR2 as SVGIG (reference sequence). CDR3 length: 14 residues. The CDR3: CAWGHRGNVYEQYF. The CDR3 DNA reads TGTGCCTGGGGTCACAGGGGTAATGTCTACGAGCAGTACTTC.

The chain combines TRBV12-5 with TRBJ2-3; the match to TRBD1 covers 7 bases. The ends lost 4 bases at V and 0 bases at J; junction bases unmatched: 7. There are 16 residues in the CDR3. Germline V gene lookup returns CDR1 LGHNT and CDR2 FRNRAP. As DNA, the CDR3 is TGTGCTAGTGGTTCGGGGACAGCTTATAGCACAGATACGCAGTATTTT. It is translated as CASGSGTAYSTDTQYF.

This clonotype was recorded at least ten times. J is TRBJ1-2 and V is TRBV7-8; a weak D match, TRBD1 (6 bases). This CDR3 region has 15 residues. The germline CDR1 and CDR2 sequences are SGHVS and FQNEAQ. Trimming shortened V by 1 base and J by 6 bases, and 15 bases separated the two germline ends. The chain's CDR3 is CASSLVFGGRNGYTF. CDR3 coding DNA: TGTGCCAGCAGCTTAGTCTTCGGGGGGCGTAATGGCTACACCTTC. Together with reference TRBV7-8 and TRBJ1-2, the CDR3 gives the full variable domain: GAGVSQSPRYKVAKRGQDVALRCDPISGHVSLFWYQQALGQGPEFLTYFQNEAQLDKSGLPSDRFFAERPEGSVSTLKIQRTQQEDSAVYLCASSLVFGGRNGYTFGSGTRLTVV.

This clonotype was detected ten times or more. The chain is built from TRBV4-3 and TRBJ1-1, with D tentatively TRBD1 (5 bases). CDR3 size: 17 residues. Germline values: CDR1 LGHNA, CDR2 YSLEER. The germline V and J ends were trimmed by 3 bases and 0 bases, with 17 bases remaining between them. Here the CDR3 reads CASSQRWQGFVNTEAFF. The CDR3 DNA follows: TGCGCCAGCAGCCAGCGCTGGCAGGGCTTCGTGAACACTGAAGCTTTCTTT.

This clonotype has a count of ten or more. This chain uses TRBV10-2 with TRBJ2-5; 7 positions agree with TRBD1. The CDR3 has 14 residues. V lost 7 bases and J lost 7; bases outside the gene matches: 12. Germline V gene data show CDR1 as WSHSY and CDR2 as SAAADI. CDR3 protein: CASTVLGGQGTQYF. The CDR3, as DNA: TGCGCCAGCACCGTTCTAGGGGGCCAGGGGACCCAGTACTTC.

The J gene is TRBJ2-1, the V gene TRBV7-9, with a tentative D call TRBD2 (5 bases). V was clipped by 3 bases and J by 9 bases, with 9 bases between them. CDR3 length: 12 residues. Germline values: CDR1 SEHNR, CDR2 FQNEAQ (reference sequence). The CDR3 sequence: CASSFLEGEQFF. The CDR3 DNA sequence: TGTGCCAGCAGCTTTCTAGAGGGTGAGCAGTTCTTC.

The table lists this clonotype with many counts. V usage is TRBV2 and J usage is TRBJ2-4, with D tentatively TRBD1 (5 bases). This CDR3 is built from 15 residues. With 2 bases removed from V and 1 base from J, the gap between germline ends came to 9 bases. The germline gives CDR1 SNHLY, CDR2 FYNNEI. The CDR3 region is CASSEQGGAKNIQYF. DNA of the CDR3: TGTGCCAGCAGTGAACAGGGTGGGGCCAAAAACATTCAGTACTTC.

In its sample, this clonotype was seen a few times. The chain recombines TRBV5-6 with TRBJ1-1, with D perhaps matching TRBD1 (5 bases). The CDR3 sequence is 13 residues long. Trimming shortened V by 5 bases and J by 5 bases, and 13 bases separated the two germline ends. In germline, CDR1 is SGHDT, CDR2 YYEEEE. The CDR3 sequence: CASRIQGFTEAFF. The CDR3 DNA sequence: TGTGCCAGCAGGATTCAGGGTTTTACTGAAGCTTTCTTT.

This clonotype appeared many times. The chain is built from TRBV7-8 and TRBJ2-5; D gene unclear. Between the trimmed V and J ends, which lost 5 bases and 5 bases, there was a span of 21 bases. The CDR3 length is 16 residues. CDR1 SGHVS and CDR2 FQNEAQ come from the germline V gene. In nucleotides, the CDR3 is TGTGCCAGCAGCATAACCCTGCTTGCGGTGGGGGAGACCCAGTACTTC. Amino acids: CASSITLLAVGETQYF.

This clonotype was observed at least ten times. The chain joins TRBV29-1 to TRBJ1-1, with 7 bases identical to TRBD1. The CDR3 has 12 amino acids. The V segment lost 3 bases and the J segment 4 bases; nucleotides outside the gene matches: 2. Germline values: CDR1 SQVTM, CDR2 ANQGSEA. CDR3 nucleotides: TGCAGCGTTGAGACAGGGTCCACTGAAGCTTTCTTT. This encodes CSVETGSTEAFF.

This clonotype was detected many times. CDR3 loop: CASSLASEWATDTQYF. The DNA for the CDR3 is TGTGCCAGCAGCTTGGCGAGCGAGTGGGCCACAGATACGCAGTATTTT. V usage is TRBV5-6 and J usage is TRBJ2-3, with D unclear. Germline CDR1 and CDR2: SGHDT and YYEEEE. Trimming took 0 bases from V and 2 from J, leaving 13 bases between them. The CDR3 is 16 amino acids.

This clonotype was counted ten times or more. The rearrangement joins TRBV6-1 to TRBJ1-2, with no clear D. Germline CDR1 reads MNHNS; CDR2 reads SASEGT. The length of the CDR3 is 16 residues. Trimming removed 5 bases from V and 1 base from J, with 17 bases in between. The CDR3 region is CASSLHDRDLNYGYTF. The DNA of the CDR3 is TGTGCCAGCAGTCTCCACGACCGAGACCTTAACTATGGCTACACCTTC.

This clonotype was seen repeatedly, ten times or more. The chain recombines TRBV27 with TRBJ2-7, with no clear D. V was shortened by 8 bases and J by 0 bases, with 11 bases between the two germline ends. Germline values: CDR1 MNHEY, CDR2 SMNVEV (reference sequence). The CDR3 consists of 13 residues. The DNA of the CDR3 is TGTGCCAGCGCTCCGGGCGGCTCCTACGAGCAGTACTTC. Translating it yields CASAPGGSYEQYF.

V usage is TRBV5-6 and J usage is TRBJ2-7; 7 bases are shared with TRBD2. V lost 4 bases to trimming and J lost 1 base; unmatched junction nucleotides: 11. The germline V gene encodes CDR1 SGHDT and CDR2 YYEEEE. The CDR3 is 16 amino acids. The CDR3: CASSTWRLADSYEQYF. Written as DNA, the CDR3 is TGTGCCAGCAGCACCTGGCGCCTAGCGGATTCCTACGAGCAGTACTTC.